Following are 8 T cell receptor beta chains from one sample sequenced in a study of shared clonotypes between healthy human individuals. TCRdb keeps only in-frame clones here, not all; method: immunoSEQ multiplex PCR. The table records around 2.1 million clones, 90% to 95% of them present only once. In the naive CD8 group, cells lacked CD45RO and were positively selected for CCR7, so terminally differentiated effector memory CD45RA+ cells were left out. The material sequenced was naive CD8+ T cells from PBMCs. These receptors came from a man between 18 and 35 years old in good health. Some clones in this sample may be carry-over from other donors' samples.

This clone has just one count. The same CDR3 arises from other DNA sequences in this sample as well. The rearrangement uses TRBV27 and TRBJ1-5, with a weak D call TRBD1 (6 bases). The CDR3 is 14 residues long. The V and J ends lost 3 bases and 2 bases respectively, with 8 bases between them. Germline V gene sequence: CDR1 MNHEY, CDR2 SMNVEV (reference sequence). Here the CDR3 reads CASSFRGGNQPQHF. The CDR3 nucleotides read TGTGCCAGCAGTTTCAGGGGCGGCAATCAGCCCCAGCATTTT.

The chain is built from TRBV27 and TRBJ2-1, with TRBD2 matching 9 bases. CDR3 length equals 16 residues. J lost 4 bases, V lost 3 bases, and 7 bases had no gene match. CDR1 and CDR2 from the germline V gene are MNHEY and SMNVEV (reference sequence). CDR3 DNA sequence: TGTGCCAGCAGTTTGAAGCGGGAGGAAGTATACAATGAGCAGTTCTTC. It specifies CASSLKREEVYNEQFF.

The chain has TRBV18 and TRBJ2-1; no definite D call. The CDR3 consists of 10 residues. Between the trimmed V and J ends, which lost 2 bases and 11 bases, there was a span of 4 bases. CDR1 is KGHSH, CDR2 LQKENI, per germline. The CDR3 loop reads CASSPGKQFF. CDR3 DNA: TGTGCCAGCTCACCAGGCAAGCAGTTCTTC. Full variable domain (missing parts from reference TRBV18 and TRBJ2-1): NAGVMQNPRHLVRRRGQEARLRCSPMKGHSHVYWYRQLPEEGLKFMVYLQKENIIDESGMPKERFSAEFPKEGPSILRIQQVVRGDSAAYFCASSPGKQFFGPGTRLTVL.

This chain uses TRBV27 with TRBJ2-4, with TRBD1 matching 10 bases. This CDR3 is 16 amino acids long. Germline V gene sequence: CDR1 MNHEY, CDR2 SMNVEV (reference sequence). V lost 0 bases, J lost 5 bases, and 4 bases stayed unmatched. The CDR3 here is CASSLSPGTGENIQYF. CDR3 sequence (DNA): TGTGCCAGCAGTTTATCCCCCGGGACAGGGGAAAACATTCAGTACTTC.

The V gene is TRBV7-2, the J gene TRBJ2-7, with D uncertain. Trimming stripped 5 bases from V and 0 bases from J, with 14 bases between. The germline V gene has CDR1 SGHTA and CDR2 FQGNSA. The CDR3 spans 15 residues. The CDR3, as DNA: TGTGCCAGCAGCAACCGACACTTAAGCTCCTACGAGCAGTACTTC. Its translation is CASSNRHLSSYEQYF. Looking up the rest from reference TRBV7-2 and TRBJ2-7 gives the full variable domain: GAGVSQSPSNKVTEKGKDVELRCDPISGHTALYWYRQSLGQGLEFLIYFQGNSAPDKSGLPSDRFSAERTGGSVSTLTIQRTQQEDSAVYLCASSNRHLSSYEQYFGPGTRLTVT.

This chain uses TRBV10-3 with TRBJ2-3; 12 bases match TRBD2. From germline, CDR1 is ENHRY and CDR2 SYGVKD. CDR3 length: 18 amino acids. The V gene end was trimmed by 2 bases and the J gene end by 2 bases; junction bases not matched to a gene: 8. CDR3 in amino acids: CAISEPWTSGENTDTQYF. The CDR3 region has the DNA TGTGCCATCAGTGAGCCGTGGACTAGCGGGGAAAACACAGATACGCAGTATTTT.

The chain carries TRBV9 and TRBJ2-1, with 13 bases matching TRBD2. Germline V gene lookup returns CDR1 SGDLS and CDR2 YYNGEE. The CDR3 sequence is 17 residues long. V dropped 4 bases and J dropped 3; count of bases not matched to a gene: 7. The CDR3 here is CASSPGRTSGGYNEQFF. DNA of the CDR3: TGTGCCAGCAGCCCGGGCAGGACTAGCGGGGGCTACAATGAGCAGTTCTTC.

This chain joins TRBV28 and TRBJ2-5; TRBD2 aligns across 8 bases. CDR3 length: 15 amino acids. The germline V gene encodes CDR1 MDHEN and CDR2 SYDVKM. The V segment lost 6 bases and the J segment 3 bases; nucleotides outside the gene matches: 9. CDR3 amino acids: CASSRTGLGKETQYF. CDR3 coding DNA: TGTGCCAGCAGCCGGACGGGACTAGGAAAAGAGACCCAGTACTTC.